The rows below give T cell receptor beta chains drawn from one sample of a study of shared clonotypes between healthy human individuals. Libraries were prepared by immunoSEQ multiplex PCR; TCRdb keeps only in-frame clonotypes and omits some of them. Of roughly 490,000 clones listed, 75% to 85% are singletons. Input material: PBMCs. The receptors originated from a woman aged 40 to 49 in good health. Some clones in this sample may be carry-over from other donors' samples. The CDR3 runs from the conserved cysteine through the conserved F or W.

cdr3_length v_call cdr3_aa
18 TRBV7-4 CASSLQPQGAYSNQPQHF
15 TRBV4-3 CASSRTWTGGTEAFF
16 TRBV5-1 CASSLDVWTGSGELFF
14 TRBV5-4 CASSKGQGNYGYTF
15 TRBV10-3 CAISESGQTRGIQYF
15 TRBV19 CASSGATSGMAEQYF
15 TRBV10-2 CASCGTSERTDTQYF
14 TRBV28 CASTGGGRPETQYF
11 TRBV30 CACGRGSQGCF
16 TRBV4-2 CASSPEGGGRAHEQFF
14 TRBV7-3 CASSPPGNAGEQFF
18 TRBV7-8 CASSLVRSSQARQETQYF
14 TRBV6-5 CASSYSKKREKLFF
17 TRBV18 CASSPPEAGVSSGELFF
16 TRBV27 CASSPRGTVVQDTQYF
13 TRBV5-1 CASSLPSTDTQYF
15 TRBV6-1 CASSEGTSGYREQFF
19 TRBV4-2 CASSQFTPQPGQGSYEQYF
15 TRBV2 CASSRAGMSDKPQHF
15 TRBV5-4 CASSPGGVAKNIQYF
15 TRBV28 CASSRPPGNNQPQHF
15 TRBV4-1 CASSQGAAGAYEQYF
15 TRBV9 CASSVWDGPRYGYTF
13 TRBV6-6 CASSYKYTGELFF
15 TRBV4-3 CASSPQPATGTEAFF
14 TRBV18 CASSARTGPTEAFF
14 TRBV27 CASSPGASSYEQYF
15 TRBV7-9 CASTPWLAGRNEQFF
16 TRBV27 CASSWSSGRGTGELFF
15 TRBV7-3 CASSVRAANTGELFF
12 TRBV28 CASSLRRETQYF
15 TRBV6-5 CASSYSGTAQETQYF
12 TRBV7-6 CASSHYTYEQYF
13 TRBV5-1 CASSEGIETEAFF
15 TRBV7-3 CASSLGTGTTGELFF
15 TRBV7-9 CASSLGSVKDGELFF
13 TRBV29-1 CSVGQGMRREQFF